This is a list of T cell receptor beta chains from one sample in a study of blood T cells in healthy people across ages. TCRdb redid the calling of the 5' RACE reads with MiXCR, one entry per CDR3 protein. The sample comprises around 1,900,000 distinct CDR3 sequences, roughly 43% of which are singletons, and approximately 22% rests with the top ten. Sequencing was done on a sample of blood. The receptors derive from a human donor in good health. CDR3s include the opening cysteine and the closing phenylalanine or tryptophan. The D gene is left open where the match is weak. Size is omitted from some rows. Given values are once, few, many or a class for expanded clones.

d_call clone_size j_call v_call cdr3_nt cdr3_aa
NA few TRBJ2-7 TRBV7-9 TGTGCCAGCAGCTTTGGGCAGCTGTCCGAGCAGTACTTC CASSFGQLSEQYF
TRBD1 NA TRBJ1-3 TRBV4-1 TGCGCCAGCGCGACAGGGGGCGAATGGGGAAACACCATATATTTT CASATGGEWGNTIYF
NA once TRBJ1-5 TRBV25-1 TGTGCCAGCAGTGAATGGGTCAGTAATCAGCCCCAGCATTTT CASSEWVSNQPQHF
NA NA TRBJ2-7 TRBV4-3 TGCGCCAGCAGCCAAGGCCGGAGACAGGACTACGAGCAGTACTTC CASSQGRRQDYEQYF
TRBD1 NA TRBJ1-2 TRBV6-1 TGTGCCAGCCTGACAGGGGGCAACTATGGCTACACCTTC CASLTGGNYGYTF
NA NA TRBJ2-3 TRBV20-1 TGCAGTGCTAGCCTCTTGGCCCCGACTGGATACACAGATACGCAGTATTTT CSASLLAPTGYTDTQYF
TRBD1 NA TRBJ1-1 TRBV20-1 TGCAGTGCTAGAGGGGACAGGGTCGATACTGAAGCTTTCTTT CSARGDRVDTEAFF
NA few TRBJ2-7 TRBV12-3/TRBV12-4 TGTGCCAGCAGTTTTGGGGACCCCCCCTACGAGCAGTACTTC CASSFGDPPYEQYF
NA NA TRBJ1-2 TRBV5-5 TGTGCCAGCAGCTTGGACAGGGTGAGGAACTATGGCTACACCTTC CASSLDRVRNYGYTF
NA few TRBJ2-7 TRBV20-1 TGCAGTGCTAGAGACACAGGCCTCGAGCAGTACTTC CSARDTGLEQYF
NA many TRBJ2-7 TRBV7-2 TGTGCCAGCAGTTTAGGGCAGCATTACGAGCAGTACTTC CASSLGQHYEQYF
NA NA TRBJ1-6 TRBV20-1 TGCAGTGCTGCCCAGGATTGGGGCTCACCCCTCCACTTT CSAAQDWGSPLHF
TRBD2 NA TRBJ2-1 TRBV20-1 TGCAGTGCTAGGGGGGGACTAGCGGGGATACACAATGAGCAGTTCTTC CSARGGLAGIHNEQFF
NA NA TRBJ2-1 TRBV6-5 TGTGCCAGCCGGACAGCTAACTCCTACAATGAGCAGTTCTTC CASRTANSYNEQFF
TRBD1 NA TRBJ1-3 TRBV7-2 TGTGCCAGCAGCGGAACAGGGGGCTCAGGAAACACCATATATTTT CASSGTGGSGNTIYF
TRBD2 NA TRBJ2-1 TRBV11-2 TGTGCCAGCAGCTTAACGACTAGCGGGGGGGCCCGAGAGCAGTTCTTC CASSLTTSGGAREQFF
TRBD1 NA TRBJ1-2 TRBV7-2 TGTGCCAGCAGTTATAGGGTGGGACAGAACTATGGCTACACCTTC CASSYRVGQNYGYTF
NA NA TRBJ1-2 TRBV12-3/TRBV12-4 TGTGCCAGCAGTACGACAGTGGGGCATGGCTACACCTTC CASSTTVGHGYTF
NA NA TRBJ1-5 TRBV2 TGTGCCAGCAGTGAAGCGCTTACAGGGTACAATCAGCCCCAGCATTTT CASSEALTGYNQPQHF
TRBD2 few TRBJ2-1 TRBV7-3 TGTGCCAGCAGCTCGAGCGGGGGGACTATCAATGAGCAGTTCTTC CASSSSGGTINEQFF
NA many TRBJ1-2 TRBV6-1 TGTGCCAGCAGTGACAGGGCAAGGCCTTACTATGGCTACACCTTC CASSDRARPYYGYTF
TRBD2 few TRBJ2-5 TRBV2 TGTGCCAGCAGAGGACTAGTCAAGGAGACCCAGTACTTC CASRGLVKETQYF
TRBD1 NA TRBJ2-1 TRBV2 TGTGCCAGCAGTGAAGGCCGGACAGGGTGGTTCTTC CASSEGRTGWFF
TRBD2 NA TRBJ2-3 TRBV11-2 TGTGCCAGCAGCTTAGTCGGTAGCGGGGGGCCGTCCGATACGCAGTATTTT CASSLVGSGGPSDTQYF
NA NA TRBJ2-3 TRBV29-1 TGCAGCGTTGAAGACAGTTACACAGATACGCAGTATTTT CSVEDSYTDTQYF
NA NA TRBJ1-5 TRBV2 TGTGCCAGCAAGCAGGATGGCAATCAGCCCCAGCATTTT CASKQDGNQPQHF
TRBD2 few TRBJ2-3 TRBV7-2 TGTGCCAGCAGCCAAATTAGCGGGGGGGCCGATACGCAGTATTTT CASSQISGGADTQYF
NA NA TRBJ2-5 TRBV28 TGTGCCAGCAGTACAGGAAACCGAGAGCAGTACTTC CASSTGNREQYF